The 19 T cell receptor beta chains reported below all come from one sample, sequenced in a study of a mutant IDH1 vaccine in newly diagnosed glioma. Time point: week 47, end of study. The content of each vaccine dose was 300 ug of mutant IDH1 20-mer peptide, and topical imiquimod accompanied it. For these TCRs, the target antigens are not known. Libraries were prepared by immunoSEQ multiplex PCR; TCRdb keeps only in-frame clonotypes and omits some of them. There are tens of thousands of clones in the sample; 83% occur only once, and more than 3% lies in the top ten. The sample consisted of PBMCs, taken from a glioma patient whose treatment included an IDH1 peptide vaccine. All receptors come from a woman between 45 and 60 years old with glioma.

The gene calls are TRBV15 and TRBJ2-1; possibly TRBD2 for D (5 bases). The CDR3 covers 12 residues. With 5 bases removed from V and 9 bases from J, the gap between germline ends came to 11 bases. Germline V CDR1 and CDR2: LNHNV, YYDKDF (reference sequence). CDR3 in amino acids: CATSLTSGEQFF. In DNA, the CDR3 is TGTGCCACCAGCTTGACAAGCGGTGAGCAGTTCTTC.

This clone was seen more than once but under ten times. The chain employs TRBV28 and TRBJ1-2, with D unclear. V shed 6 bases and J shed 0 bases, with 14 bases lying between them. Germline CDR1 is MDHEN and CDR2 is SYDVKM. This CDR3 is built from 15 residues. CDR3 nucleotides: TGTGCCAGCAGCCACCTCTCCGGGGCTAACTATGGCTACACCTTC. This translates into CASSHLSGANYGYTF.

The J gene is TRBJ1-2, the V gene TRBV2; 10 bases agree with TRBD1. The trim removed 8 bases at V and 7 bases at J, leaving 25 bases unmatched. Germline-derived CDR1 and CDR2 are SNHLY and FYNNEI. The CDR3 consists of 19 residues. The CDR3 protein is CASPCFSAHVRQGACGYTF. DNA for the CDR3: TGTGCCAGCCCCTGTTTTTCCGCGCACGTTAGACAGGGGGCATGTGGCTACACCTTC.

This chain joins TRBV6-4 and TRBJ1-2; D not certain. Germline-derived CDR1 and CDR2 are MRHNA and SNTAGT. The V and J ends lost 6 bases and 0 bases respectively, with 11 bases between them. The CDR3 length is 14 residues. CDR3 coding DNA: TGTGCCAGCAGGCTCCGCCCCTCTAACTATGGCTACACCTTC. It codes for CASRLRPSNYGYTF.

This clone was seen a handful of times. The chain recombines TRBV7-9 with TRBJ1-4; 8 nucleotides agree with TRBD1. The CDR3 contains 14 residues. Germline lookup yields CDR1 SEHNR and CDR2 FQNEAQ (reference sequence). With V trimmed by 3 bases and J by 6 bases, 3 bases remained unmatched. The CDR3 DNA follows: TGTGCCAGCAGCTTCAGGGGGCGGGATGAAAAACTGTTTTTT. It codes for CASSFRGRDEKLFF.

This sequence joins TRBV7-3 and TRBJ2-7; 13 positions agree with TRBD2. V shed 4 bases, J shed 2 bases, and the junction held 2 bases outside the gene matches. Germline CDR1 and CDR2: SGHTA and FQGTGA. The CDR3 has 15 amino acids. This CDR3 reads CASSSGLAGAYEQYF. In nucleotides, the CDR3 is TGTGCCAGCAGCTCTGGACTAGCGGGAGCCTACGAGCAGTACTTC.

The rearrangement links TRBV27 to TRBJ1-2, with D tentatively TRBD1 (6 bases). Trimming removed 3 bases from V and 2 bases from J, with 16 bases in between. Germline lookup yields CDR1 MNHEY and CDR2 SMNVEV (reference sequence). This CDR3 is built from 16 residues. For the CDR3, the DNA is TGTGCCAGCAGTTTTTCTGGGGGCGACTACAACTATGGCTACACCTTC. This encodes CASSFSGGDYNYGYTF.

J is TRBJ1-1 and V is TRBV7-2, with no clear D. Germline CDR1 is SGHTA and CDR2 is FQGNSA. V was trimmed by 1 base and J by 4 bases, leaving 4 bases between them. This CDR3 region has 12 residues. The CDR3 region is CASSLGPTEAFF. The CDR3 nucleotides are TGTGCCAGCAGCTTAGGACCCACTGAAGCTTTCTTT.

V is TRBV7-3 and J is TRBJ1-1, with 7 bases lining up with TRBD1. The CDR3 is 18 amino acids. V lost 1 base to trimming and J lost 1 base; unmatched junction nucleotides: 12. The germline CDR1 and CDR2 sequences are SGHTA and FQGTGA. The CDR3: CASSLIGWTQGGNTEAFF. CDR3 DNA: TGTGCCAGCAGCTTAATTGGTTGGACCCAGGGGGGGAACACTGAAGCTTTCTTT.

The CDR3 here is CASRPLGYDQPQHF. CDR3 bases: TGTGCCAGCAGGCCTTTGGGGTACGATCAGCCCCAGCATTTT. V gene TRBV27 combines with J gene TRBJ1-5, with D hard to call. The CDR3 is 14 amino acids. Trimming left V 6 bases short and J 5 bases short, with 14 bases between. Germline V gene sequence: CDR1 MNHEY, CDR2 SMNVEV (reference sequence).

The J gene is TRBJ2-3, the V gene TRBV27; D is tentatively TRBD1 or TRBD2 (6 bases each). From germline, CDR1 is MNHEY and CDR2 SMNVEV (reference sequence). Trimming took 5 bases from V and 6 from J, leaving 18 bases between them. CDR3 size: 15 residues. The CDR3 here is CASSARHGGGDTQYF. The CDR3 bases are TGTGCCAGCAGTGCACGACACGGGGGCGGTGATACGCAGTATTTT.

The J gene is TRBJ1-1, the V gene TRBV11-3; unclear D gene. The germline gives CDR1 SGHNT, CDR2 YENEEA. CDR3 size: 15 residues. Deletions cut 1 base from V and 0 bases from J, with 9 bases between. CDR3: CASSLVNGMNTEAFF. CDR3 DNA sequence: TGTGCCAGCAGCTTAGTGAACGGTATGAACACTGAAGCTTTCTTT.

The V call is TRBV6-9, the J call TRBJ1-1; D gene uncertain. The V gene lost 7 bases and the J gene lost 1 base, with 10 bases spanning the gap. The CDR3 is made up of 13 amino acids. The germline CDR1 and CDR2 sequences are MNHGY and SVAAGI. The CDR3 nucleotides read TGTGCCAGCATGAAGCTTCAGAACACTGAAGCTTTCTTT. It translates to CASMKLQNTEAFF.

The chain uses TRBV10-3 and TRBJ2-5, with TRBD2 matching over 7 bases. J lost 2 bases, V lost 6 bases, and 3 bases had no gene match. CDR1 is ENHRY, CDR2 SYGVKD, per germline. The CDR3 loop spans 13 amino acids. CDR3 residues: CAISGGGQETQYF. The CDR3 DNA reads TGTGCCATCAGCGGGGGAGGGCAAGAGACCCAGTACTTC.

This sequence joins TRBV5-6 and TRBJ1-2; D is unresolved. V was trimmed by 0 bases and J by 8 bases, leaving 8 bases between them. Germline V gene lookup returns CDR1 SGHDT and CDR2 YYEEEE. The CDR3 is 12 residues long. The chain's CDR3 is CASSLVGEGYTF. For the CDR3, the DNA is TGTGCCAGCAGCTTGGTCGGAGAAGGCTACACCTTC.

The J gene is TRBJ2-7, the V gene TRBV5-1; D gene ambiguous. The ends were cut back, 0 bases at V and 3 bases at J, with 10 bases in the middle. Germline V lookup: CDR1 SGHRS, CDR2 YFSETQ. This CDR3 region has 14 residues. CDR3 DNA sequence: TGCGCCAGCAGCTTGGAGAATCCAAACTACGAGCAGTACTTC. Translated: CASSLENPNYEQYF.

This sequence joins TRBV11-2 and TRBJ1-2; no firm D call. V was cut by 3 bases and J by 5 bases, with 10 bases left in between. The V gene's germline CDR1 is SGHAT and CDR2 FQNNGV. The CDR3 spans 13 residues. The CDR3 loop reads CASSFGRTYGYTF. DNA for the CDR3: TGTGCCAGCAGCTTCGGCAGGACTTATGGCTACACCTTC.

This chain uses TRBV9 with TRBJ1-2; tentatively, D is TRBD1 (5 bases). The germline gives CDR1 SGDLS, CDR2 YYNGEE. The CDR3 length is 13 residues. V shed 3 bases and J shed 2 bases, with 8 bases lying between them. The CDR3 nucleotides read TGTGCCAGCAGCGAGGGGCTAAACTATGGCTACACCTTC. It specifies CASSEGLNYGYTF.

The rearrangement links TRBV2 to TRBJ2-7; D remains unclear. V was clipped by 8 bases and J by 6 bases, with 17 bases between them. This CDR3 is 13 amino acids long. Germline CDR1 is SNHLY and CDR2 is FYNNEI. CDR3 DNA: TGTGCCAGCTTAATGCAGGTGATGGCCGAGCAGTACTTC. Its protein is CASLMQVMAEQYF.